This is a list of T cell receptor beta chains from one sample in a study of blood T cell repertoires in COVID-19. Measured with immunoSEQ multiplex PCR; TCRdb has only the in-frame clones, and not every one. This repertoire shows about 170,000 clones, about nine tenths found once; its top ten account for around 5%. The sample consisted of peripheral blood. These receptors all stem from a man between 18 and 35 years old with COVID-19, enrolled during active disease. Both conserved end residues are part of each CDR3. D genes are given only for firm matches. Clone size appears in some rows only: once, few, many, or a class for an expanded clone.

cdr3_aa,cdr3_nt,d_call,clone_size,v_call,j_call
CATSDPGTGAYEQYF,TGTGCCACCAGTGATCCCGGGACAGGGGCCTACGAGCAGTACTTC,TRBD1,once,TRBV24-1,TRBJ2-7
CASTSDNGRTGELFF,TGTGCCAGCACCTCGGACAATGGCAGGACCGGGGAGCTGTTTTTT,NA,NA,TRBV28,TRBJ2-2
CASRAGGLYEQYF,TGTGCCAGCAGAGCGGGAGGATTATACGAGCAGTACTTC,TRBD2,NA,TRBV28,TRBJ2-7
CAWNRGSSGNTIYF,TGTGCCTGGAACAGGGGGTCATCTGGAAACACCATATATTTT,TRBD1,once,TRBV30,TRBJ1-3
CASSTDYEQYF,TGTGCCAGCAGTACAGATTACGAGCAGTACTTC,NA,few,TRBV6-2/TRBV6-3,TRBJ2-7
CASSPYHLAGGRNEQFF,TGTGCCAGCAGCCCTTACCATCTAGCGGGAGGGCGGAATGAGCAGTTCTTC,TRBD2,NA,TRBV4-2,TRBJ2-1
CASSRGLTGTDTQYF,TGTGCCAGCAGTCGTGGCCTTACCGGCACAGATACGCAGTATTTT,NA,NA,TRBV7-3,TRBJ2-3
CASSLGQDTGNTIYF,TGTGCCAGCAGTTTGGGTCAGGACACGGGAAACACCATATATTTT,NA,NA,TRBV28,TRBJ1-3
CASSRSGQANSPLHF,TGCGCCAGCAGCAGGTCGGGACAGGCAAATTCACCCCTCCACTTT,TRBD1,NA,TRBV5-1,TRBJ1-6
CASSQLAGREGYNEQFF,TGTGCCAGCAGCCAACTCGCTGGGCGGGAGGGATACAATGAGCAGTTCTTC,TRBD2,NA,TRBV14,TRBJ2-1
CASSLLVRSGELFF,TGTGCCAGCAGCTTATTGGTTCGGAGCGGGGAGCTGTTTTTT,NA,NA,TRBV11-2,TRBJ2-2
CASRPRAGVRYEQYF,TGTGCCAGCAGACCCAGAGCGGGAGTACGCTACGAGCAGTACTTC,TRBD2,NA,TRBV28,TRBJ2-7
CASVLESNQPQHF,TGTGCCAGCGTATTGGAGAGCAATCAGCCCCAGCATTTT,NA,few,TRBV2,TRBJ1-5
CATSRGLAGGPGEQFF,TGTGCCACCAGCAGAGGACTAGCGGGAGGGCCCGGTGAGCAGTTCTTC,TRBD2,NA,TRBV15,TRBJ2-1
CASTGTDRVHEQYF,TGTGCCAGCACGGGCACGGACAGGGTCCACGAGCAGTACTTC,TRBD1,NA,TRBV5-6,TRBJ2-7
CASSLGGGGGYTF,TGTGCCAGCAGCTTGGGAGGGGGCGGGGGCTACACCTTC,TRBD1,NA,TRBV5-4,TRBJ1-2
CAISESGLGYNEQFF,TGTGCCATCAGTGAGTCTGGACTCGGCTACAATGAGCAGTTCTTC,NA,NA,TRBV10-3,TRBJ2-1
CASSEGRASGFPYNEQFF,TGTGCCAGCAGTGAAGGTAGGGCTAGCGGTTTCCCCTACAATGAGCAGTTCTTC,TRBD2,NA,TRBV6-1,TRBJ2-1
CASSLALGRTYEQYF,TGCGCCAGCAGCTTGGCCCTAGGCCGGACCTACGAGCAGTACTTC,NA,NA,TRBV5-1,TRBJ2-7
CASSFAGGRDNTGELFF,TGTGCCAGCAGCTTTGCCGGAGGGCGGGATAACACCGGGGAGCTGTTTTTT,NA,NA,TRBV7-8,TRBJ2-2
CASSLPGQGNEQFF,TGTGCCAGCAGTTTACCGGGACAGGGCAATGAGCAGTTCTTC,TRBD1,NA,TRBV28,TRBJ2-1
CASSMEGGNTGELFF,TGTGCCAGCAGCATGGAGGGCGGGAACACCGGGGAGCTGTTTTTT,NA,NA,TRBV7-9,TRBJ2-2
CASSLPIYRPGQGRSGNTIYF,TGTGCCAGCAGTTTACCAATATATCGGCCGGGACAGGGACGGTCTGGAAACACCATATATTTT,TRBD1,NA,TRBV28,TRBJ1-3
CASSQENGQLNTEAFF,TGCGCCAGCAGCCAAGAAAACGGACAGTTGAACACTGAAGCTTTCTTT,NA,few,TRBV4-1,TRBJ1-1
CASSPGGGGQGRNTIYF,TGTGCCAGCAGCCCGGGGGGCGGGGGACAGGGTCGAAACACCATATATTTT,TRBD1,NA,TRBV28,TRBJ1-3
CASSGTAAGELFF,TGTGCCAGCAGCGGCACCGCGGCCGGGGAGCTGTTTTTT,NA,NA,TRBV9,TRBJ2-2
CASSGTGVEAFF,TGTGCCAGCAGCGGGACAGGGGTTGAAGCTTTCTTT,TRBD1,NA,TRBV5-6,TRBJ1-1
CASSQQGYTEAFF,TGTGCCAGCAGCCAGCAGGGATACACTGAAGCTTTCTTT,NA,NA,TRBV3-1/TRBV3-2,TRBJ1-1
CASSVGLAGAYEQYF,TGTGCCAGCAGCGTCGGACTAGCGGGCGCCTACGAGCAGTACTTC,TRBD2,once,TRBV9,TRBJ2-7
CASSYGTTYF,TGTGCCAGCAGCTACGGGACTACTTACTTC,TRBD2,NA,TRBV5-8,TRBJ2-5
CASSVGDKNTEAFF,TGTGCCAGCAGCGTAGGGGACAAGAACACTGAAGCTTTCTTT,NA,NA,TRBV9,TRBJ1-1
CASSQRTSGITYEQYF,TGTGCCAGCAGCCAACGGACTAGCGGGATTACGTACGAGCAGTACTTC,TRBD2,NA,TRBV14,TRBJ2-7
CASSSQGRSNQPQHF,TGTGCCAGCAGCTCACAGGGGAGGAGCAATCAGCCCCAGCATTTT,TRBD1,once,TRBV28,TRBJ1-5
CASSINSGTYNEQFF,TGTGCCAGTAGTATAAATAGCGGCACCTACAATGAGCAGTTCTTC,NA,NA,TRBV19,TRBJ2-1
CASSQGRWGYTF,TGTGCCAGCAGCCAAGGCAGATGGGGCTACACCTTC,NA,NA,TRBV14,TRBJ1-2
CASSQNRGSANYGYTF,TGTGCCAGCAGCCAAAACAGGGGCTCGGCAAACTATGGCTACACCTTC,TRBD1,NA,TRBV14,TRBJ1-2
CASSLGQGLATNEKLFF,TGTGCCAGCAGCCTCGGACAGGGACTTGCAACTAATGAAAAACTGTTTTTT,TRBD1,NA,TRBV13,TRBJ1-4
CSWGGRPDTQYF,TGCAGCTGGGGCGGCAGGCCAGATACGCAGTATTTT,NA,NA,TRBV29-1,TRBJ2-3
CASSSRDRGHGYTF,TGTGCCAGCAGCTCAAGAGACAGGGGGCATGGCTACACCTTC,TRBD1,NA,TRBV7-2,TRBJ1-2
CASSTWGRALTHTQYF,TGTGCCAGCAGCACCTGGGGGAGGGCCCTCACACATACGCAGTATTTT,NA,NA,TRBV21-1,TRBJ2-3
CSVEADSTYEQYF,TGCAGCGTTGAAGCCGACTCAACCTACGAGCAGTACTTC,NA,NA,TRBV29-1,TRBJ2-7
CASRRGGAYEQYF,TGTGCCAGCAGGCGGGGGGGGGCCTACGAGCAGTACTTC,TRBD2,NA,TRBV6-5,TRBJ2-7
CASTPGTGGNTEAFF,TGTGCCAGCACTCCCGGGACAGGAGGGAACACTGAAGCTTTCTTT,TRBD1,NA,TRBV19,TRBJ1-1
CASSYSGGEYNEQFF,TGTGCCAGCAGTTACTCGGGGGGGGAGTACAATGAGCAGTTCTTC,TRBD2,NA,TRBV6-2/TRBV6-3,TRBJ2-1
CASSTGSTGWTGELFF,TGTGCCAGCAGCACCGGATCGACAGGGTGGACCGGGGAGCTGTTTTTT,TRBD1,NA,TRBV7-2,TRBJ2-2
CAATDSSSGNTIYF,TGTGCCGCCACAGACAGTAGCTCTGGAAACACCATATATTTT,NA,NA,TRBV28,TRBJ1-3
CASSKTYPSGSGDTQYF,TGTGCCAGCAGCAAAACCTACCCTAGCGGGAGCGGAGATACGCAGTATTTT,NA,NA,TRBV21-1,TRBJ2-3
CASSFRREGRGTDTQYF,TGTGCCAGCAGCTTCCGGCGGGAGGGCCGTGGCACAGATACGCAGTATTTT,TRBD2,NA,TRBV11-2,TRBJ2-3
CASSQLQGRNEKLLF,TGTGCCAGCAGCCAACTACAGGGCCGGAATGAAAAACTGCTTTTT,NA,NA,TRBV3-1/TRBV3-2,TRBJ1-4
CASSVGGLVTDTQYF,TGTGCCAGCAGCGTAGGGGGACTAGTGACAGATACGCAGTATTTT,TRBD2,NA,TRBV9,TRBJ2-3
CASSLPDSSSPGANVLTF,TGTGCCAGCAGCTTACCGGACAGTTCTTCCCCCGGGGCCAACGTCCTGACTTTC,NA,NA,TRBV7-8,TRBJ2-6
CATREGLGQPQHF,TGTGCCACCCGGGAGGGGCTGGGGCAGCCCCAGCATTTT,NA,NA,TRBV10-3,TRBJ1-5
CAVVLAGEYNEQFF,TGTGCCGTTGTTTTAGCGGGAGAGTACAATGAGCAGTTCTTC,TRBD2,few,TRBV10-3,TRBJ2-1
CASSPLKGGSGRPSYNEQFF,TGTGCCAGCTCACCACTTAAGGGTGGGAGCGGAAGGCCCTCCTACAATGAGCAGTTCTTC,NA,few,TRBV18,TRBJ2-1
CASSDPGQGYGYTF,TGTGCCAGTAGCGACCCAGGACAGGGCTATGGCTACACCTTC,TRBD1,NA,TRBV19,TRBJ1-2
CASSWRESHEQFF,TGTGCCAGCAGTTGGCGGGAGTCCCATGAGCAGTTCTTC,TRBD2,NA,TRBV6-5,TRBJ2-1
CASSVAGTGGETQYF,TGTGCCAGCAGCGTGGCCGGGACAGGGGGCGAGACCCAGTACTTC,TRBD1,NA,TRBV9,TRBJ2-5
CASRTGGGQSYNEQFF,TGTGCCAGCAGAACGGGAGGCGGACAAAGTTACAATGAGCAGTTCTTC,TRBD2,NA,TRBV5-4,TRBJ2-1
CASRLAGTSYNEQFF,TGCGCCAGCAGGTTAGCGGGCACTTCCTACAATGAGCAGTTCTTC,TRBD2,NA,TRBV5-1,TRBJ2-1